This T cell receptor (beta chain) was sequenced for a study of blood T cell repertoires in COVID-19. Study context: From the United States, Italy and Spain came samples of acute and convalescent COVID-19. T cells, B-cell-depleted T cells, or PBMCs provided the cDNA or gDNA that served as material.

Study processing details: Amplification with reference gene primers provided the estimates of nucleated cell counts. Libraries were prepared by immunoSEQ multiplex PCR; TCRdb keeps only in-frame clonotypes and omits some of them. V, J and clone size are those of that table, while D and trimming were read from the DNA. Altogether some 94,000 clones are present, 75% to 90% being singletons, with the ten largest covering around 1.1%. This CDR3 has 16 residues. Per germline, CDR1 SGHTA and CDR2 FQGNSA. The junction had 11 bases not matched to a gene; V was cut back by 3 bases and J by 7 bases. Sequences were obtained from peripheral blood. The chain recombines TRBV7-2 with TRBJ2-1, with TRBD2 matching 8 bases. This TCR was sampled from a human donor in a cohort sampled during active COVID-19. The CDR3 sequence is CASSFFLAGPGNEQFF. Written as DNA, the CDR3 is TGTGCCAGCAGCTTTTTTCTAGCGGGCCCGGGGAATGAGCAGTTCTTC.